The 20 T cell receptor beta chains given below trace back to one sample, sequenced in a study of blood T cell repertoires in COVID-19. Sequencing was performed with immunoSEQ multiplex PCR; in TCRdb, only in-frame clones are kept and a portion is missing. The sample records about 160,000 clones, just over 90% being singletons. The sample was peripheral blood. The receptors come from a man aged 18 to 29 with acute or convalescent COVID-19.

This clone was recorded only once. This chain connects TRBV25-1 to TRBJ2-5; the match to TRBD2 covers 8 bases. The ends lost 5 bases at V and 0 bases at J; junction bases unmatched: 5. This CDR3 spans 15 amino acids. In germline, CDR1 is MGHDK, CDR2 SYGVNS. The CDR3 nucleotides read TGTGCCAGCAGTCGTAGCGGGATAAACCAAGAGACCCAGTACTTC. Its protein is CASSRSGINQETQYF.

The chain recombines TRBV4-1 with TRBJ2-7; D is perhaps TRBD2 (6 bases). V was cut by 2 bases and J by 0 bases, with 14 bases left in between. Germline lookup yields CDR1 MGHRA and CDR2 YSYEKL. There are 16 residues in the CDR3. CDR3 sequence: CASSQIPGTASYEQYF. Here the CDR3 DNA reads TGCGCCAGCAGCCAAATACCCGGGACTGCCTCCTACGAGCAGTACTTC.

The V call is TRBV6-5, the J call TRBJ2-7; 7 positions agree with TRBD2. Germline CDR1 and CDR2: MNHEY and SVGAGI. The CDR3 totals 15 residues. The J segment lost 3 bases and the V segment lost 6 bases, leaving 11 bases of the junction unmatched. The CDR3 spells CASRTPAGPYYEQYF. DNA of the CDR3: TGTGCCAGCAGGACTCCAGCGGGGCCTTACTACGAGCAGTACTTC.

V usage is TRBV18 and J usage is TRBJ1-1; 9 nucleotides agree with TRBD1. V lost 3 bases and J lost 0; bases outside the gene matches: 5. Germline V gene data show CDR1 as KGHSH and CDR2 as LQKENI. This CDR3 has 16 residues. The DNA of the CDR3 is TGTGCCAGCTCACCCCAAAGGACAGGGGTGAACACTGAAGCTTTCTTT. Amino acid sequence: CASSPQRTGVNTEAFF.

The chain is built from TRBV5-1 and TRBJ2-1; unclear D gene. V lost 0 bases and J lost 4, with 17 bases in between. CDR1 SGHRS and CDR2 YFSETQ come from the germline V gene. The CDR3 totals 17 residues. The CDR3 here is CASSLGAVMGRYNEQFF. DNA for the CDR3: TGCGCCAGCAGCTTGGGTGCCGTTATGGGCCGATACAATGAGCAGTTCTTC. Variable domain in full (rest from reference TRBV5-1 and TRBJ2-1): KAGVTQTPRYLIKTRGQQVTLSCSPISGHRSVSWYQQTPGQGLQFLFEYFSETQRNKGNFPGRFSGRQFSNSRSEMNVSTLELGDSALYLCASSLGAVMGRYNEQFFGPGTRLTVL.

The chain joins TRBV4-1 to TRBJ2-7; tentative D call: TRBD1 (6 bases). Trimming stripped 0 bases from V and 4 bases from J, with 13 bases between. This CDR3 has 15 amino acids. Germline CDR1 is MGHRA and CDR2 is YSYEKL. Here the CDR3 reads CASSQEQGSAYEQYF. As DNA, the CDR3 is TGCGCCAGCAGCCAAGAACAGGGCTCAGCATACGAGCAGTACTTC.

The chain combines TRBV5-1 with TRBJ1-1, with 8 positions matching TRBD1. This CDR3 is built from 15 residues. Germline CDR1 SGHRS, CDR2 YFSETQ. The V and J ends lost 4 bases and 0 bases, in that order; junction bases with no gene match: 5. In nucleotides, the CDR3 is TGCGCCAGCAGCGACAGACAGGGGATGAACACTGAAGCTTTCTTT. This codes for CASSDRQGMNTEAFF.

The chain links TRBV30 to TRBJ2-1, with a tentative D call TRBD2 (6 bases). The CDR3 is 15 residues long. Trimming pared 2 bases from V and 6 bases from J, leaving 17 bases between. The germline V gene encodes CDR1 GTSNPN and CDR2 SVGIG (reference sequence). CDR3 nucleotide sequence: TGTGCCTGGAGTTATGGGGGAGGCGACTCCAATGAGCAGTTCTTC. Its translation is CAWSYGGGDSNEQFF.

J is TRBJ1-4 and V is TRBV6-1; D gene unclear. CDR3 length equals 16 residues. Germline lookup yields CDR1 MNHNS and CDR2 SASEGT. V was pared by 1 base and J by 5 bases, with 14 bases between. CDR3 DNA sequence: TGTGCCAGCAGTGAAGAGAAAACCGGGATAAATGAAAAACTGTTTTTT. This codes for CASSEEKTGINEKLFF.

The chain joins TRBV24-1 to TRBJ1-2; D is ambiguous. The CDR3 extends over 14 amino acids. The germline gives CDR1 KGHDR, CDR2 SFDVKD. Trimming stripped 2 bases from V and 1 base from J, with 7 bases between. The CDR3: CATSDSRVNYGYTF. The CDR3 DNA sequence: TGTGCCACCAGTGATTCCCGAGTTAACTATGGCTACACCTTC.

The J gene is TRBJ1-1, the V gene TRBV7-2; D is perhaps TRBD1 (6 bases). Germline V gene sequence: CDR1 SGHTA, CDR2 FQGNSA. CDR3 length: 13 amino acids. V lost 2 bases to trimming and J lost 7 bases, with 11 bases between them. CDR3 amino acids: CASSLPTGFEAFF. In DNA form, the CDR3 reads TGTGCCAGCAGCTTACCCACAGGGTTTGAAGCTTTCTTT.

The J gene is TRBJ1-1, the V gene TRBV13; D might be TRBD1 (6 bases). V was cut by 3 bases and J by 4 bases, with 18 bases left in between. The CDR3 runs 16 residues. Per germline, CDR1 PRHDT and CDR2 FYEKMQ (reference sequence). The chain's CDR3 is CASSLSQGLWGTEAFF. The CDR3 DNA follows: TGTGCCAGCAGCTTGTCTCAGGGGTTGTGGGGCACTGAAGCTTTCTTT.

The chain employs TRBV11-2 and TRBJ2-3; D is uncertain. Germline V lookup: CDR1 SGHAT, CDR2 FQNNGV. V lost 4 bases and J 0 bases, leaving 11 bases between the germline ends. The CDR3 totals 15 residues. The CDR3 DNA reads as TGTGCCAGCAGCTCCTACAGTTCTAGCACAGATACGCAGTATTTT. This sequence encodes CASSSYSSSTDTQYF.

The chain uses TRBV6-1 and TRBJ1-2; D perhaps matches TRBD1 (5 bases). V was pared by 0 bases and J by 5 bases, with 10 bases between. The CDR3 has 14 residues. The V gene's germline CDR1 is MNHNS and CDR2 SASEGT. The chain's CDR3 is CASSEAGAVYGYTF. The CDR3 DNA sequence: TGTGCCAGCAGTGAAGCTGGGGCAGTATATGGCTACACCTTC.

In its sample, this clone was seen a few times. The DNA of the CDR3 is TGTGCCAGCAGCTATTCACTAGCCTACGAGCAGTACTTC. It specifies CASSYSLAYEQYF. This chain links TRBV6-5 with TRBJ2-7, with D possibly being TRBD2 (5 bases). CDR3 size: 13 residues. V lost 6 bases and J lost 2, with 11 bases in between. Germline V lookup: CDR1 MNHEY, CDR2 SVGAGI.

The V gene is TRBV5-5, the J gene TRBJ2-7, with D possibly being TRBD1 (6 bases). V was cut by 2 bases and J by 3 bases, with 12 bases left in between. CDR3 length: 14 residues. Germline values: CDR1 SGHKS, CDR2 YYEKEE (reference sequence). CDR3: CASSLQGESYEQYF. The DNA of the CDR3 is TGTGCCAGCAGCTTACAGGGCGAGAGCTACGAGCAGTACTTC. Variable domain in full (rest from reference TRBV5-5 and TRBJ2-7): DAGVTQSPTHLIKTRGQQVTLRCSPISGHKSVSWYQQVLGQGPQFIFQYYEKEERGRGNFPDRFSARQFPNYSSELNVNALLLGDSALYLCASSLQGESYEQYFGPGTRLTVT.

This clone was recorded only once. J is TRBJ2-2 and V is TRBV6-1, with D unresolved. The V end was cut by 3 bases, the J end by 4 bases, with 12 bases between. This CDR3 has 15 amino acids. The V gene's germline CDR1 is MNHNS and CDR2 SASEGT. In nucleotides, the CDR3 is TGTGCCAGCAGTGATTCGGGTCGAGGCACCGGGGAGCTGTTTTTT. Protein: CASSDSGRGTGELFF.

V gene TRBV19 combines with J gene TRBJ2-1, with 10 positions matching TRBD2. Unmatched junction bases numbered 5, after V lost 5 bases and J lost 7 bases. The CDR3 has 14 residues. Looked up from germline, CDR1 is LNHDA and CDR2 is SQIVND (reference sequence). CDR3 nucleotide sequence: TGTGCCAGTAGTTTGGCTAGCGGGAGAAATGAGCAGTTCTTC. The encoded protein is CASSLASGRNEQFF.

This chain joins TRBV11-2 and TRBJ1-2; 10 bases fit TRBD1. V lost 4 bases to trimming and J lost 8 bases; unmatched junction nucleotides: 7. The CDR3 has 14 amino acids. CDR1 is SGHAT and CDR2 is FQNNGV in the germline V gene. CDR3: CASSSRQGAGGYTF. The CDR3 bases are TGTGCCAGCAGCTCACGACAGGGGGCGGGGGGCTACACCTTC.

The chain couples TRBV6-5 to TRBJ1-3, with TRBD1 as a possible D gene (6 bases). V lost 4 bases and J lost 2, with 12 bases in between. Germline loops: CDR1 MNHEY, CDR2 SVGAGI. This CDR3 comprises 15 residues. The CDR3 coding sequence is TGTGCCAGCAGTTCCGAGGGGGGGGCTGGAAACACCATATATTTT. As protein: CASSSEGGAGNTIYF.